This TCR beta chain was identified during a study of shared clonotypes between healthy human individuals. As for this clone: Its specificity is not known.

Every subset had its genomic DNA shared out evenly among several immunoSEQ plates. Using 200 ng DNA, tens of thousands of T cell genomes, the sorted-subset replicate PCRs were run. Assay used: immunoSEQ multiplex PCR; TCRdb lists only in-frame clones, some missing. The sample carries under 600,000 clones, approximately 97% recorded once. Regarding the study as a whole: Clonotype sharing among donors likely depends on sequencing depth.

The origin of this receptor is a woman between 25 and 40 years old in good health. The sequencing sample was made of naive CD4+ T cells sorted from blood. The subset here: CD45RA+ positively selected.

For the CDR3, the DNA is TGTGCCATCAGTGAGTCGAACAGGAACACTGAAGCTTTCTTT. Translated: CAISESNRNTEAFF. V and J are TRBV10-3 and TRBJ1-1; D is unresolved. Per the germline V gene, CDR1 is ENHRY and CDR2 is SYGVKD. Deletions cut 0 bases from V and 1 base from J, with 6 bases between. This CDR3 region has 14 residues.